These 16 T cell receptor beta chains came from one sample sequenced in a study of blood T cell repertoires in COVID-19. The repertoire was sequenced with immunoSEQ multiplex PCR; TCRdb's copy has only in-frame clones and lacks some. The table shows a few hundred thousand clones, with 75% to 90% occurring only once. The sequencing input was peripheral blood. The receptors originated from a woman in her 70s with acute or convalescent COVID-19.

This rearrangement joins TRBV6-5 to TRBJ2-7, with TRBD2 as a possible D gene (6 bases). V was trimmed by 10 bases and J by 5 bases, leaving 21 bases between them. The germline V gene encodes CDR1 MNHEY and CDR2 SVGAGI. The CDR3 is 14 amino acids. CDR3 DNA sequence: TGTGCCACCCAATCCAAGGGGAGGTCGGACGAGCAGTACTTC. Translated: CATQSKGRSDEQYF.

This rearrangement joins TRBV19 to TRBJ1-2; TRBD1 agrees at 8 bases. Germline loops: CDR1 LNHDA, CDR2 SQIVND (reference sequence). With 1 base clipped from V and 6 bases from J, the junction kept 1 base outside the gene matches. The length of the CDR3 is 13 residues. CDR3 loop: CASSIAGGDGYTF. The DNA for the CDR3 is TGTGCCAGTAGTATAGCAGGGGGCGATGGCTACACCTTC.

The CDR3 is CASSWTRGSNQPQHF. CDR3 sequence (DNA): TGTGCCAGTAGCTGGACGAGGGGGAGCAATCAGCCCCAGCATTTT. The chain employs TRBV19 and TRBJ1-5, with a tentative D call TRBD1 (6 bases). Trimming removed 6 bases at V and 1 base at J, with 13 bases between. There are 15 residues in the CDR3. The germline V gene has CDR1 LNHDA and CDR2 SQIVND (reference sequence).

This clone has more than one count but fewer than ten. The V gene is TRBV19, the J gene TRBJ1-2, with D tentatively TRBD1 (6 bases). The V and J ends lost 0 bases and 4 bases respectively, with 15 bases between them. This CDR3 comprises 16 residues. Germline V lookup: CDR1 LNHDA, CDR2 SQIVND (reference sequence). The CDR3 DNA is TGTGCCAGTAGTATAGATATTGGACAGAGTTTCTATGGCTACACCTTC. It is translated as CASSIDIGQSFYGYTF.

This sequence joins TRBV12-3 or TRBV12-4 and TRBJ1-2; D is perhaps TRBD1 (6 bases). The germline V and J ends were trimmed by 6 bases and 9 bases, with 17 bases remaining between them. This CDR3 spans 13 amino acids. The CDR3 region is CASSSGVFGRYTF. CDR3 DNA sequence: TGTGCCAGCAGCTCAGGGGTCTTTGGTCGCTACACCTTC.

This chain links TRBV27 with TRBJ1-4; 7 bases align to TRBD1. V lost 6 bases, J lost 17 bases, and 27 bases stayed unmatched. Looked up from germline, CDR1 is MNHEY and CDR2 is SMNVEV (reference sequence). CDR3 length: 17 amino acids. The CDR3 DNA is TGTGCCAGCAGACAAGACACACAGGGGCGATCTCGCTTCAGTATATTTTTT. This gives the protein CASRQDTQGRSRFSIFF. Together with reference TRBV27 and TRBJ1-4, the CDR3 gives the full variable domain: EAQVTQNPRYLITVTGKKLTVTCSQNMNHEYMSWYRQDPGLGLRQIYYSMNVEVTDKGDVPEGYKVSRKEKRNFPLILESPSPNQTSLYFCASRQDTQGRSRFSIFFGSGTQLSVL.

In its sample, this clone was seen once. The genes are TRBV7-9 and TRBJ2-7; a weak D match, TRBD2 (6 bases). This CDR3 region has 17 residues. The V end lost 5 bases, the J end lost 1 base, and 21 bases lay between the germline ends. Germline V gene data show CDR1 as SEHNR and CDR2 as FQNEAQ (reference sequence). CDR3 DNA sequence: TGTGCCAGCAGCCCCCATCCGACTAGACGGGTGTCCTACGAGCAGTACTTC. Translated: CASSPHPTRRVSYEQYF. Complete variable domain (other parts from reference TRBV7-9 and TRBJ2-7): DTGVSQNPRHKITKRGQNVTFRCDPISEHNRLYWYRQTLGQGPEFLTYFQNEAQLEKSRLLSDRFSAERPKGSFSTLEIQRTEQGDSAMYLCASSPHPTRRVSYEQYFGPGTRLTVT.

The chain combines TRBV12-3 or TRBV12-4 with TRBJ1-1; D is perhaps TRBD1 (5 bases). The V end was cut by 7 bases, the J end by 4 bases, with 7 bases between. CDR3 length equals 11 residues. CDR3 sequence reads: CASIRATEAFF. The CDR3 nucleotides are TGTGCCAGCATCAGGGCCACTGAAGCTTTCTTT.

The gene calls are TRBV10-3 and TRBJ1-6, with TRBD1 matching 8 bases. V lost 10 bases, J lost 6 bases, and 8 bases stayed unmatched. The length of the CDR3 is 14 residues. Germline values: CDR1 ENHRY, CDR2 SYGVKD. The CDR3 coding sequence is TGTGCCACGCAAGCAGGGGGCCGTAATTCACCCCTCCACTTT. It is translated as CATQAGGRNSPLHF.

The chain has TRBV5-1 and TRBJ2-3, with 12 nucleotides matching TRBD1. CDR1 SGHRS and CDR2 YFSETQ come from the germline V gene. The junction had 6 bases not matched to a gene; V was cut back by 4 bases and J by 6 bases. The CDR3 is 15 amino acids. CDR3 residues: CASSPGQGAQDTQYF. CDR3 sequence (DNA): TGCGCCAGCAGCCCGGGACAGGGGGCGCAGGATACGCAGTATTTT.

The chain uses TRBV29-1 and TRBJ2-7; 9 bases map to TRBD2. The germline V gene encodes CDR1 SQVTM and CDR2 ANQGSEA. With 4 bases clipped from V and 3 bases from J, the junction kept 10 bases outside the gene matches. This CDR3 has 15 amino acids. Here the CDR3 reads CSVGGGAGIYYEQYF. The CDR3, as DNA: TGCAGCGTTGGCGGGGGGGCCGGCATCTACTACGAGCAGTACTTC.

The table lists this clone with a count of one. This chain connects TRBV3-1 (or the pseudogene TRBV3-2) to TRBJ1-1; 9 nucleotides match TRBD1. CDR3 size: 16 residues. CDR1 and CDR2 from the germline V gene are LGHDT and YNNKEL (reference sequence). Losses at the gene ends were 6 bases for V and 1 base for J; bases not matched to a gene: 9. The CDR3 is CASRHGTGSRNTEAFF. CDR3 DNA sequence: TGTGCCAGCAGACATGGGACAGGGAGTCGGAACACTGAAGCTTTCTTT.

There are a few counts of this clone. Other DNA sequences from this sample encode an identical CDR3 as well. The chain couples TRBV18 to TRBJ1-1; D is perhaps TRBD1 (5 bases). V dropped 3 bases and J dropped 3 bases, with 8 bases sitting between them. The CDR3 contains 13 residues. Germline-derived CDR1 and CDR2 are KGHSH and LQKENI. The CDR3 DNA follows: TGTGCCAGCTCACCGTCCAGGGACACTGAAGCTTTCTTT. It translates to CASSPSRDTEAFF.

V usage is TRBV9 and J usage is TRBJ2-1; TRBD1 agrees at 9 bases. The CDR3 is 17 amino acids. Trimming at V came to 3 bases and at J to 1 base, leaving 8 bases not matched to a gene. Germline values: CDR1 SGDLS, CDR2 YYNGEE. The chain's CDR3 is CASSATGGVGSYNEQFF. The CDR3 DNA reads as TGTGCCAGCAGCGCCACAGGGGGCGTCGGGTCCTACAATGAGCAGTTCTTC.

The gene calls are TRBV15 and TRBJ2-1, with TRBD1 matching over 9 bases. There are 17 residues in the CDR3. The J segment lost 4 bases and the V segment lost 0 bases, leaving 7 bases of the junction unmatched. Germline V gene sequence: CDR1 LNHNV, CDR2 YYDKDF (reference sequence). The chain's CDR3 is CATSREGAGTGYNEQFF. CDR3 nucleotide sequence: TGTGCCACCAGCAGAGAAGGGGCCGGGACAGGGTACAATGAGCAGTTCTTC. The complete variable domain, with remaining parts taken from reference TRBV15 and TRBJ2-1, reads DAMVIQNPRYQVTQFGKPVTLSCSQTLNHNVMYWYQQKSSQAPKLLFHYYDKDFNNEADTPDNFQSRRPNTSFCFLDIRSPGLGDTAMYLCATSREGAGTGYNEQFFGPGTRLTVL.

The rearrangement uses TRBV12-3 or TRBV12-4 and TRBJ1-5; no definite D call. Trimming took off 5 bases at V and 3 bases at J, with 8 bases between the two ends. The CDR3 sequence is 13 residues long. This chain's CDR3 is CASSNDNNQPQHF. The CDR3 DNA sequence: TGTGCCAGCAGTAACGACAACAATCAGCCCCAGCATTTT.